One and the same sample provided the 11 T cell receptor beta chains below, sequenced in a study of response to subunit inactivated influenza vaccine. TCRdb called the RT-PCR reads again in MiXCR, with one record for every CDR3 protein. The sample holds roughly 650,000 distinct CDR3 sequences, 13% to 15% seen once. Sequencing used PBMCs from blood, obtained approximately 15 days before vaccination. The source of these receptors is a man aged 50-60 years who received an inactivated influenza vaccine.

This clonotype was seen a few times. V is TRBV6-1 and J is TRBJ2-5, with 11 bases aligning to TRBD1. CDR3 length equals 17 residues. Germline CDR1 is MNHNS and CDR2 is SASEGT. Trimming took 8 bases from V and 7 from J; bases not matched to a gene: 18. Here the CDR3 DNA reads TGTGCCAGCCTACCCCTAGGACAGGGGGCTCTGTTAGGGACCCAGTACTTC. Its translation is CASLPLGQGALLGTQYF.

In this sample, this clonotype turned up a few times. This chain uses TRBV12-3 or TRBV12-4 with TRBJ2-7, with 10 bases aligning to TRBD1. CDR3 length: 13 amino acids. The trim removed 6 bases at V and 7 bases at J, leaving 6 bases unmatched. The CDR3 sequence: CASSRGQGGEQYF. DNA of the CDR3: TGTGCCAGCAGCAGAGGACAGGGGGGAGAGCAGTACTTC.

This clonotype was seen a few times. CDR3 coding DNA: TGTGCCAGCAGCACCGGGACAGGGGACGGGAAACTGTTTTTT. It translates to CASSTGTGDGKLFF. V and J are TRBV2 and TRBJ1-4; TRBD1 aligns across 10 bases. Per germline, CDR1 SNHLY and CDR2 FYNNEI. This CDR3 comprises 14 residues. The J segment lost 11 bases and the V segment lost 6 bases, leaving 9 bases of the junction unmatched.

The sample holds a few counts of this clonotype. This rearrangement joins TRBV11-2 to TRBJ2-5; D is ambiguous. The ends were cut back, 0 bases at V and 5 bases at J, with 7 bases in the middle. CDR1 SGHAT and CDR2 FQNNGV come from the germline V gene. This CDR3 comprises 13 residues. CDR3 sequence reads: CASSLEVGETQYF. Written as DNA, the CDR3 is TGTGCCAGCAGCTTAGAAGTAGGGGAGACCCAGTACTTC.

V is TRBV9 and J is TRBJ2-1; no clear D gene. Trimming removed 3 bases at V and 9 bases at J, with 10 bases between. Germline V gives CDR1 SGDLS, CDR2 YYNGEE. The CDR3 sequence is 12 residues long. The CDR3: CASSARRGEQFF. In DNA, the CDR3 is TGTGCCAGCAGCGCCAGACGAGGTGAGCAGTTCTTC.

This clonotype was found many times. V gene TRBV12-3 or TRBV12-4 combines with J gene TRBJ1-1; no definite D call. The CDR3 contains 13 residues. V lost 5 bases, J lost 1 base, and 8 bases lay in between. This chain's CDR3 is CASSDPGNTEAFF. As DNA, the CDR3 is TGTGCCAGCAGTGATCCGGGGAACACTGAAGCTTTCTTT.

V gene TRBV10-3 combines with J gene TRBJ2-3, with D uncertain. Germline CDR1 and CDR2: ENHRY and SYGVKD. The CDR3 is 18 residues long. Trimming removed 0 bases from V and 1 base from J, with 17 bases in between. CDR3 region: CAISESTRAQSRTDTQYF. CDR3 bases: TGTGCCATCAGTGAGTCGACTCGGGCTCAGTCTCGCACAGATACGCAGTATTTT.

This clonotype showed up many times. The genes are TRBV5-5 and TRBJ2-1; possibly TRBD2 for D (6 bases). CDR1 is SGHKS and CDR2 is YYEKEE in the germline V gene (reference sequence). The CDR3 has 15 amino acids. V dropped 4 bases and J dropped 3 bases, with 14 bases sitting between them. Here the CDR3 reads CASSSVPGDYNEQFF. Here the CDR3 DNA reads TGTGCCAGCAGCAGCGTACCGGGGGACTACAATGAGCAGTTCTTC.

Comment on this clonotype: Because the CDR3 is missing its conserved closing phenylalanine or tryptophan, this is likely a read error. CDR3 in amino acids: CASSLWREKLFI. The CDR3 coding sequence is TGTGCCAGCAGTTTATGGAGGGAAAAACTGTTTATT. V and J are TRBV12-3 or TRBV12-4 and TRBJ1-4; D gene unclear. V lost 2 bases to trimming and J lost 8 bases, with 6 bases between them. This CDR3 comprises 12 residues.

This clonotype was counted between two and nine times. The J gene is TRBJ2-7, the V gene TRBV20-1, with TRBD1 as a possible D gene (5 bases). Trimming stripped 4 bases from V and 5 bases from J, with 12 bases between. Germline CDR1 reads DFQATT; CDR2 reads SNEGSKA (reference sequence). The CDR3 is made up of 12 amino acids. The CDR3 is CSAIQGWDEQYF. In DNA, the CDR3 is TGCAGTGCTATTCAGGGTTGGGACGAGCAGTACTTC.

The table lists this clonotype with a few counts. The chain employs TRBV12-3 or TRBV12-4 and TRBJ1-1; D unresolved. V shed 6 bases and J shed 5 bases, with 13 bases lying between them. The CDR3 has 13 residues. CDR3 protein: CASSNQLATEAFF. The CDR3 DNA is TGTGCCAGCAGCAACCAGCTTGCTACTGAAGCTTTCTTT.